The clone carrying this T cell receptor (beta chain) was seen many times. The CDR3 covers 14 residues. The V end lost 6 bases, the J end lost 2 bases, and 12 bases lay between the germline ends. Per the germline V gene, CDR1 is MNHEY and CDR2 is SVGEGT. The data stem from a study of T-cell memory formation after mild COVID-19. TCRdb re-derived calls from the 5' RACE reads in MiXCR, one entry per CDR3 protein. This sample yields about 200,000 distinct CDR3 sequences, of which more than 8% are seen a single time; around 3.3% belongs to the top ten. V usage is TRBV6-2 or TRBV6-3 and J usage is TRBJ2-3; the D is unclear. The specimen was PBMCs or a T cell subset sorted from them (not recorded which). This TCR was recovered from a man younger than 35 who had mild COVID-19 (a few samples of this study predate the infection). Cell type and time point are not known. This CDR3 is CASRLTGYTDTQYF. The CDR3 DNA follows: TGTGCCAGCAGACTCACCGGGTACACAGATACGCAGTATTTT.